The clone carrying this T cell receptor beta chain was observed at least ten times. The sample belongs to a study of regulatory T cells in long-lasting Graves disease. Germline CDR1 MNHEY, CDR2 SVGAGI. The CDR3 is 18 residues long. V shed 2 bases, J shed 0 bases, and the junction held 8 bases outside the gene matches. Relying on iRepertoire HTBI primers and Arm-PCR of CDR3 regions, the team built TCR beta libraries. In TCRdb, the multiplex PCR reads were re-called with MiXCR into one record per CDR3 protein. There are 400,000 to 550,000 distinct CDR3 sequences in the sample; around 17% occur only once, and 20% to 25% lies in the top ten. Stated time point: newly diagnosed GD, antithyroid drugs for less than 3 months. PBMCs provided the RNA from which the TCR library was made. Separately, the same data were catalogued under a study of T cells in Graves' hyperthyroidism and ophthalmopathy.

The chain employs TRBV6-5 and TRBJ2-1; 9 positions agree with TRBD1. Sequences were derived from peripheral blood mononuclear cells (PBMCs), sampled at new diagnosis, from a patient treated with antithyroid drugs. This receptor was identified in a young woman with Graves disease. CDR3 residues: CASSYKSGTGFSYNEQFF. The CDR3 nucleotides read TGTGCCAGCAGTTACAAGTCGGGGACAGGGTTCTCCTACAATGAGCAGTTCTTC.